This TCR beta chain is drawn from a study of cytomegalovirus exposure and HLA in healthy donors. Findings of the study overall: The productive fraction for most TCR beta V segments was about 90% or about 30% in an earlier analysis. Rare TCR sequences predominated, though certain public TCRs were found in many donors. The authors later linked a missense DCLRE1C variant to TCR beta V- and J-gene trimming. In a later analysis, CMV-associated beta chains were mostly HLA-associated, it appeared.

The length of the CDR3 is 16 residues. Germline assignment: CDR1 SGHVS and CDR2 FNYEAQ. After removal of 5 bases from V and 4 bases from J, the junction contained 8 bases not matched to a gene. 60 Vbeta and 13 Jbeta primers were used in PCR. Measured with immunoSEQ multiplex PCR; TCRdb has only the in-frame clones, and not every one. The table includes roughly 150,000 clones, approximately 83% detected once. Worth noting for this clone: Its antigen is currently unknown.

V usage is TRBV7-6 and J usage is TRBJ2-3; 11 nucleotides align to TRBD2. This receptor was identified in a male donor in good health and CMV-seronegative. The sequenced material came from PBMCs. The CDR3 DNA is TGTGCCAGCAGCCTCGGGCTAGCGGGGGGTTCAGATACGCAGTATTTT. It yields the protein CASSLGLAGGSDTQYF.